This T cell receptor (beta chain) was obtained from a study of T cell clonotyping in hematopoietic cell transplantation. Regarding the study as a whole: At the given depth, recipient repertoires were over 97% de novo clonotypes.

Concerning this clone: As yet, its antigen is unknown.

CDR3 length equals 14 residues. Germline V lookup: CDR1 ENHRY, CDR2 SYGVKD. The V and J ends lost 3 bases and 13 bases respectively, with 18 bases between them. The data were produced by immunoSEQ multiplex PCR, yet TCRdb's version contains in-frame clones alone and is incomplete. The profile shows roughly 6,000 clones, just under 90% of them singletons. The sequence derives from a female patient in her 40s who had an allogeneic stem cell transplant from a related donor, so the T cells may come from the graft donor. Some clones in this sample may be carry-over from other donors' samples. The chain has TRBV10-3 and TRBJ1-4, with a tentative D call TRBD1 (6 bases). Sequences were derived from peripheral blood mononuclear cells, sampled 100 days after allogeneic stem cell transplant. This chain's CDR3 is CAISETGHPRRLFF. CDR3 bases: TGTGCCATCAGTGAAACGGGACACCCTAGGAGACTGTTTTTT.